The clone carrying this T cell receptor beta chain was detected only once. Its specificity is not known. The PCR ran on 60 Vbeta and 13 Jbeta primers. In the authors' workflow: Later, an analysis found 75 million to 90 million unique TCR beta chains, and about 10 million of these were shared. The data were produced by immunoSEQ multiplex PCR, yet TCRdb's version contains in-frame clones alone and is incomplete. D and trimming come from the DNA, and the V and J calls and clone size come from that table. The sample lists 150,000 to 200,000 clones; around 84% were seen once. This record belongs to a study of cytomegalovirus exposure and HLA in healthy donors. Study at large: In terms of ancestry, the Caucasian-associated cluster contained about four fifths of the roughly 400 genotyped donors.

Study outcomes and limitations: Three chains tied to CMV proved CMV antigen-specific in vitro.

Sequencing was performed on PBMCs. The clonotype originates from a man in his late teens or twenties in good health and CMV-seropositive.

The CDR3 reads CASSSRDRATPGTQYF. CDR3 coding DNA: TGTGCCAGCAGTTCCCGGGACAGGGCTACACCGGGTACGCAGTATTTT. J is TRBJ2-3 and V is TRBV7-8; 9 nucleotides align to TRBD1. Trimming at V came to 6 bases and at J to 8 bases, leaving 15 bases not matched to a gene. The germline CDR1 and CDR2 sequences are SGHVS and FQNEAQ. The CDR3 loop spans 16 amino acids.